The 5 T cell receptor beta chains in this list originate from one sample, sequenced in a study of blood T cell repertoires in COVID-19. Clones were sequenced by immunoSEQ multiplex PCR, and TCRdb holds only the in-frame ones, with some missing. The sample includes under 35,000 clones, 75% to 90% of them seen just once. The specimen sequenced was peripheral blood. The receptors were sampled from a man in his sixties with active COVID-19.

This chain uses TRBV30 with TRBJ2-7, with 12 bases lining up with TRBD2. V shed 3 bases and J 4 bases; nucleotides not matched to a gene: 4. There are 14 residues in the CDR3. The germline gives CDR1 GTSNPN, CDR2 SVGIG (reference sequence). The CDR3 sequence: CAWRGGTSGYEQYF. The CDR3 nucleotides read TGTGCCTGGAGGGGAGGGACTAGCGGGTACGAGCAGTACTTC.

In this sample, this clone turned up once. The V and J genes are TRBV5-4 and TRBJ2-3; D is perhaps TRBD1 (7 bases). The CDR3 length is 18 residues. The germline gives CDR1 SGHNT, CDR2 YYREEE (reference sequence). Between the trimmed V and J ends, which lost 0 bases and 2 bases, there was a span of 19 bases. The CDR3 loop reads CASSLGQGRLGSTDTQYF. CDR3 coding DNA: TGTGCCAGCAGCTTGGGACAGGGAAGACTAGGGTCCACAGATACGCAGTATTTT.

The gene calls are TRBV11-2 and TRBJ2-1; D remains ambiguous. Germline CDR1 and CDR2: SGHAT and FQNNGV. With 3 bases removed from V and 2 bases from J, the gap between germline ends came to 8 bases. The CDR3 is 14 amino acids. The CDR3 DNA reads as TGTGCCAGCAGCTTGCGGCGAGCCTACAATGAGCAGTTCTTC. Amino acid sequence: CASSLRRAYNEQFF. The full variable domain, in which reference TRBV11-2 and TRBJ2-1 provide the parts outside the CDR3, is EAGVAQSPRYKIIEKRQSVAFWCNPISGHATLYWYQQILGQGPKLLIQFQNNGVVDDSQLPKDRFSAERLKGVDSTLKIQPAKLEDSAVYLCASSLRRAYNEQFFGPGTRLTVL.

This chain connects TRBV7-8 to TRBJ1-2; possible D gene TRBD1, 5 bases. The V end was cut by 0 bases, the J end by 2 bases, with 10 bases between. CDR3 length: 15 amino acids. The germline V gene has CDR1 SGHVS and CDR2 FQNEAQ. In DNA, the CDR3 is TGTGCCAGCAGCTTAGCAGACAGTAGAAACTATGGCTACACCTTC. This sequence encodes CASSLADSRNYGYTF.

The V and J genes are TRBV11-3 and TRBJ1-6; D gene ambiguous. Germline V gene sequence: CDR1 SGHNT, CDR2 YENEEA. V was cut by 3 bases and J by 7 bases, with 10 bases left in between. CDR3 size: 14 residues. The CDR3, as DNA: TGTGCCAGCAGCTTTTCGGGGAAGAATTCACCCCTCCACTTT. It yields the protein CASSFSGKNSPLHF.